This T cell receptor beta chain was found in a study of spatial heterogeneity in lung cancer. About the research overall: There were consistently more beta-chain sequences detected than alpha-chain sequences.

As to time point: sample taken at primary tumor resection. Without sorting, whole RNA was sequenced from tumor, nontumor lung or frozen PBMC. The approximately 78 donors had untreated early-stage non-small cell lung cancer. TCRdb used MiXCR to reprocess the 5' RACE reads, holding one entry per CDR3 protein. Of around 4,000 distinct CDR3 sequences in the sample, around a fifth were seen once. This CDR3 has 15 residues. The V gene end was trimmed by 7 bases and the J gene end by 0 bases; junction bases not matched to a gene: 5. This clonotype was counted ten times or more. The sample consisted of normal lung tissue next to the tumor, taken at surgery. The chain couples TRBV12-3 or TRBV12-4 to TRBJ2-1, with 8 bases fitting TRBD2. This clonotype originated in a female donor with early-stage non-small cell lung cancer. CDR3 sequence reads: CASTREGRSYNEQFF. The CDR3 coding sequence is TGTGCCAGCACCCGGGAGGGACGCTCCTACAATGAGCAGTTCTTC.